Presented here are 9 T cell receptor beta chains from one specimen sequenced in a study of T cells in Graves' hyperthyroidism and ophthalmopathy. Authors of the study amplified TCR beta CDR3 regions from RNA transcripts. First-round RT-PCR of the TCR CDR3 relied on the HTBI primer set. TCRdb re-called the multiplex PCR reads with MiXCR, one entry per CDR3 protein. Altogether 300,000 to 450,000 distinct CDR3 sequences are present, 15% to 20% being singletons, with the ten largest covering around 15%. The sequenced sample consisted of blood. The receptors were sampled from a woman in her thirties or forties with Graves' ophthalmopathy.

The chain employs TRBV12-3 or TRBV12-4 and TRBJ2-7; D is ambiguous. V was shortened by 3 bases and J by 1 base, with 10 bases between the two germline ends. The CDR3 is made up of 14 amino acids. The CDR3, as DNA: TGTGCCAGCAGTTTGAGTTCCACATCCTACGAGCAGTACTTC. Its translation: CASSLSSTSYEQYF.

The CDR3 DNA is TGTGCCAGCAGCCCTCCGGGACAGCTAGCGGGAAAAGAGACCCAGTACTTC. Translating gives CASSPPGQLAGKETQYF. V is TRBV11-2 and J is TRBJ2-5, with 9 bases fitting TRBD2. Germline CDR1 is SGHAT and CDR2 is FQNNGV. This CDR3 spans 17 amino acids. The V and J ends lost 5 bases and 3 bases, in that order; junction bases with no gene match: 13.

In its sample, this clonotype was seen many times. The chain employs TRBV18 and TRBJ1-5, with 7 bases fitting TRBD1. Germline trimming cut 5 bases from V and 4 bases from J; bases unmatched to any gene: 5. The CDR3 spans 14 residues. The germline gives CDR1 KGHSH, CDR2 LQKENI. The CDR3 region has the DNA TGTGCCAGCTCAGGGACAGCAAGAAATCAGCCCCAGCATTTT. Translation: CASSGTARNQPQHF.

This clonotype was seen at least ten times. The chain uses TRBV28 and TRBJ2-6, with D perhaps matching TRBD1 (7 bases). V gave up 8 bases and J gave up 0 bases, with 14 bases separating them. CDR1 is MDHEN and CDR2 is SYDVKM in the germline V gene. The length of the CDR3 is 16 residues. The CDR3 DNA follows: TGTGCCAGCGGAGGGGACAGCAACTCTGGGGCCAACGTCCTGACTTTC. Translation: CASGGDSNSGANVLTF.

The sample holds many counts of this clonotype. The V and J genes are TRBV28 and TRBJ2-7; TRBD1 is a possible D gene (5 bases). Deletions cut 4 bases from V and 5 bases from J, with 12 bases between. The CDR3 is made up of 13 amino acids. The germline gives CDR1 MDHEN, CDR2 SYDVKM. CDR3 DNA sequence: TGTGCCAGCAGTTGGGCAGGGCGCAACGAGCAGTACTTC. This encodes CASSWAGRNEQYF. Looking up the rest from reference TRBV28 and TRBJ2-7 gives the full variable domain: DVKVTQSSRYLVKRTGEKVFLECVQDMDHENMFWYRQDPGLGLRLIYFSYDVKMKEKGDIPEGYSVSREKKERFSLILESASTNQTSMYLCASSWAGRNEQYFGPGTRLTVT.

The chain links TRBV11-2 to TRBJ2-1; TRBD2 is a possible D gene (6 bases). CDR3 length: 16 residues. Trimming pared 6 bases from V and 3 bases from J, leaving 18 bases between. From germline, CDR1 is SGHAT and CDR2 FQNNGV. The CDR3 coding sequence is TGTGCCAGCAGACGACTAGGAGGGAAATTCTACAATGAGCAGTTCTTC. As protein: CASRRLGGKFYNEQFF.

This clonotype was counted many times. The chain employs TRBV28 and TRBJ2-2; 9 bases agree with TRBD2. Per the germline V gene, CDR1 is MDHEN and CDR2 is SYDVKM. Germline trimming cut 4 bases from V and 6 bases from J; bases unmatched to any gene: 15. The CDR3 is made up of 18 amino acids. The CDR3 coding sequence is TGTGCCAGCAGTTCGCTCGGGGCGGGAGGGAGCCCGTCCGGGGAGCTGTTTTTT. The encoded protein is CASSSLGAGGSPSGELFF.

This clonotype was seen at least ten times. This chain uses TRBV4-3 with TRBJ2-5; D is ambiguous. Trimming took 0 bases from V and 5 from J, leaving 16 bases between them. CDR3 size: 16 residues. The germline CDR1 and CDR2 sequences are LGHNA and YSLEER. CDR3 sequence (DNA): TGCGCCAGCAGCCAAGATGGGGATACGAGGACGGAGACCCAGTACTTC. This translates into CASSQDGDTRTETQYF.

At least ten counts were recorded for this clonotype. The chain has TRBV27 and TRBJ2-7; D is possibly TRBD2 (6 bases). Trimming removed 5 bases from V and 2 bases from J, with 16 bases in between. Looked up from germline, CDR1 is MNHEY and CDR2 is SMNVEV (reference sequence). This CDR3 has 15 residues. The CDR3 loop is CASSGRGRLPYEQYF. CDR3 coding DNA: TGTGCCAGCAGTGGGCGGGGCCGATTGCCCTACGAGCAGTACTTC.